The 2 T cell receptor beta chains below all came from one sample that was sequenced in a study of T cells in Graves' hyperthyroidism and ophthalmopathy. It was RNA transcripts that yielded the amplified TCR beta CDR3 regions. HTBI primers were used for first-round RT-PCR of the TCR CDR3. TCRdb ran MiXCR on the multiplex PCR reads and lists one entry per CDR3 protein. The sample records around 33,000 distinct CDR3 sequences, 49% being singletons. What was sequenced was blood. The receptors were sampled from a woman aged 45-65 years with Graves' hyperthyroidism that later progressed to Graves' ophthalmopathy.

About this clonotype itself: Given the absence of the conserved phenylalanine or tryptophan at the CDR3 end, a read error is likely. The J gene is TRBJ2-7, the V gene TRBV4-1; TRBD2 aligns across 9 bases. CDR3 length: 17 residues. From germline, CDR1 is MGHRA and CDR2 YSYEKL. The V segment lost 1 base and the J segment 7 bases; nucleotides outside the gene matches: 14. This CDR3 reads CASSQGGVRGRAKEQYC. CDR3 in DNA: TGCGCCAGCAGCCAAGGTGGAGTGCGCGGGAGGGCCAAGGAGCAGTACTGC.

The rearrangement uses TRBV5-4 and TRBJ2-2, with 8 bases that match TRBD1. The J call may not be correct, given that the DNA end is closer to TRBJ1-1. This CDR3 comprises 15 residues. Germline-derived CDR1 and CDR2 are SGHNT and YYREEE (reference sequence). The CDR3 region is CASSLAGGGNTEAFF. DNA for the CDR3: TGTGCCAGCAGCTTGGCAGGGGGCGGGAACACTGAAGCTTTCTTT.